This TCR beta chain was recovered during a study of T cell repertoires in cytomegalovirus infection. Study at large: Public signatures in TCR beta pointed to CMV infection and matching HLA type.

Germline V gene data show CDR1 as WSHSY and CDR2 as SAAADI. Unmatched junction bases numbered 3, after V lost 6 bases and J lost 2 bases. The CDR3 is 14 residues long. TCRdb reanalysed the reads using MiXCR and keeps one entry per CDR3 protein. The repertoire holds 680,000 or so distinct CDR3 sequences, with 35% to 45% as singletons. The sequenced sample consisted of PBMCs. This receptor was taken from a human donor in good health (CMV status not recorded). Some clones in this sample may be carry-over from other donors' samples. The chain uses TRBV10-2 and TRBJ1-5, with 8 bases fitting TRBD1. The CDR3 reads CASRETGGNQPQHF. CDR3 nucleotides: TGCGCCAGCAGGGAGACAGGGGGCAATCAGCCCCAGCATTTT.